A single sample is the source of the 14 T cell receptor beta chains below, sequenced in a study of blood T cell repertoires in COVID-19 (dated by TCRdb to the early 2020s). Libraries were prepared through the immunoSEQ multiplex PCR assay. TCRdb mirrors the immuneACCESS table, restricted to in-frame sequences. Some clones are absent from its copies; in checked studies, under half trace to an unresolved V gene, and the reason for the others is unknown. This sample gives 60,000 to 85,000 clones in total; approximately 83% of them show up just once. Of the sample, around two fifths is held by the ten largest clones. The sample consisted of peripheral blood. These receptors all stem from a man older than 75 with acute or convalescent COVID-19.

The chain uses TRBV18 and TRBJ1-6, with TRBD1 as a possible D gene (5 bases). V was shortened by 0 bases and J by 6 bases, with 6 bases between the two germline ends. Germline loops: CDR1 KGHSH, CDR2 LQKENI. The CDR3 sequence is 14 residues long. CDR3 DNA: TGTGCCAGCTCACCACCGGGGCGTAATTCACCCCTCCACTTT. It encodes CASSPPGRNSPLHF. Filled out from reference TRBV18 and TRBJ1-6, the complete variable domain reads NAGVMQNPRHLVRRRGQEARLRCSPMKGHSHVYWYRQLPEEGLKFMVYLQKENIIDESGMPKERFSAEFPKEGPSILRIQQVVRGDSAAYFCASSPPGRNSPLHFGNGTRLTVT.

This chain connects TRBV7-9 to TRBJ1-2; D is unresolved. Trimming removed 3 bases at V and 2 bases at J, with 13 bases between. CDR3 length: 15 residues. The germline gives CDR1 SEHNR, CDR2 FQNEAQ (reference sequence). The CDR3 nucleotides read TGTGCCAGCAGCTTTTCGAGCTACCCAAACTATGGCTACACCTTC. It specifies CASSFSSYPNYGYTF.

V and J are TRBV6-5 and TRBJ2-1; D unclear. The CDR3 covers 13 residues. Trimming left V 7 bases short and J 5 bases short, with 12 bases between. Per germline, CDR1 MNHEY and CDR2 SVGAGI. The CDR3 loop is CASKSARNNEQFF. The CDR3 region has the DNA TGTGCCAGCAAATCGGCCAGGAACAATGAGCAGTTCTTC.

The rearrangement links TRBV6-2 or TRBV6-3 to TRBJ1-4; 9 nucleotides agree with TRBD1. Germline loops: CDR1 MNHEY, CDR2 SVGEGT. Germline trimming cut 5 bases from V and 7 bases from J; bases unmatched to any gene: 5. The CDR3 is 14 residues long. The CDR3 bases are TGTGCCAGCAGTGATACAGGGGGCACTGAAAAACTGTTTTTT. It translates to CASSDTGGTEKLFF.

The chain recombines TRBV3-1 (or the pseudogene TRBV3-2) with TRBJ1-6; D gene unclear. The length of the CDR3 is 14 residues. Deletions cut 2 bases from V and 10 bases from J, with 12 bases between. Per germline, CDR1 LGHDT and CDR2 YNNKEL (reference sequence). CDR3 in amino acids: CASSQSEVVSPLHF. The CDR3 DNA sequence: TGTGCCAGCAGCCAATCCGAGGTAGTCTCACCCCTCCACTTT.

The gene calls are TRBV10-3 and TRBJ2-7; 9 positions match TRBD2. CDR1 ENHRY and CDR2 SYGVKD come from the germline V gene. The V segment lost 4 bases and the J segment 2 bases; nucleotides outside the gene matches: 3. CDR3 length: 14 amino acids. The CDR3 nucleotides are TGTGCCATCAGTGCCGGGACTAGCACCTACGAGCAGTACTTC. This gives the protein CAISAGTSTYEQYF.

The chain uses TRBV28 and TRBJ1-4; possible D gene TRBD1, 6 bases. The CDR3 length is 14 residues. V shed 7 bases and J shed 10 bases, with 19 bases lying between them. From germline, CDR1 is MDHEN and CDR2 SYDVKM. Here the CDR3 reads CASTLPGGRRKLFF. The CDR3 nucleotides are TGTGCCAGCACCCTTCCCGGGGGGCGAAGAAAACTGTTTTTT.

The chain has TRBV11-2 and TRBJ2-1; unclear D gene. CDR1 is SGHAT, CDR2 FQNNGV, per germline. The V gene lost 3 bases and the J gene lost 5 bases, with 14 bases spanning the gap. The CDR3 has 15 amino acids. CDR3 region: CASSFQVSYDNEQFF. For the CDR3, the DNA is TGTGCCAGCAGCTTCCAGGTATCCTATGACAATGAGCAGTTCTTC.

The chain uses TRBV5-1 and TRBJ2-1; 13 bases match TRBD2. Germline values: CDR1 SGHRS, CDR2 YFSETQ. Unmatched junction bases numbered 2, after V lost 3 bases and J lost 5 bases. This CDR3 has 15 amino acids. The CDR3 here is CASSWTSGGHNEQFF. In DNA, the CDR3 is TGCGCCAGCAGCTGGACTAGCGGGGGTCACAATGAGCAGTTCTTC. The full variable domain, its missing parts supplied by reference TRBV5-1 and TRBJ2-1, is KAGVTQTPRYLIKTRGQQVTLSCSPISGHRSVSWYQQTPGQGLQFLFEYFSETQRNKGNFPGRFSGRQFSNSRSEMNVSTLELGDSALYLCASSWTSGGHNEQFFGPGTRLTVL.

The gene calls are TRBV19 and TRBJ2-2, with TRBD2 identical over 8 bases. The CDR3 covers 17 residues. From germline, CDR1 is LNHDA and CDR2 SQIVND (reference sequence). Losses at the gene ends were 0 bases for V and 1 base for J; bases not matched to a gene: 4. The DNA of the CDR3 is TGTGCCAGTAGTATAGAAATCAGCGGGAGGAACACCGGGGAGCTGTTTTTT. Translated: CASSIEISGRNTGELFF. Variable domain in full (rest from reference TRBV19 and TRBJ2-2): DGGITQSPKYLFRKEGQNVTLSCEQNLNHDAMYWYRQDPGQGLRLIYYSQIVNDFQKGDIAEGYSVSREKKESFPLTVTSAQKNPTAFYLCASSIEISGRNTGELFFGEGSRLTVL.

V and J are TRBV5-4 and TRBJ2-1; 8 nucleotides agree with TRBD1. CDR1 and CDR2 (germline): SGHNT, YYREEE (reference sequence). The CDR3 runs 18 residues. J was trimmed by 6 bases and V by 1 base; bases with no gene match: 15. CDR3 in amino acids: CASSLWTGTRRVPNEQFF. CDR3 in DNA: TGTGCCAGCAGCTTGTGGACAGGGACGCGGCGGGTGCCCAATGAGCAGTTCTTC. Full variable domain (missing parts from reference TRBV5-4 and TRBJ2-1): ETGVTQSPTHLIKTRGQQVTLRCSSQSGHNTVSWYQQALGQGPQFIFQYYREEENGRGNFPPRFSGLQFPNYSSELNVNALELDDSALYLCASSLWTGTRRVPNEQFFGPGTRLTVL.

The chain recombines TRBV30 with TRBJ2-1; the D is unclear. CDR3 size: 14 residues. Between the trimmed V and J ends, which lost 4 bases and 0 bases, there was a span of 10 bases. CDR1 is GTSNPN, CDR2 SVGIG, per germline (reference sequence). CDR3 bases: TGTGCCTGGATACAGAAGAGCTCCTACAATGAGCAGTTCTTC. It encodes CAWIQKSSYNEQFF.

The CDR3 loop is CASSQLGTSGIGRYTGELFF. In DNA form, the CDR3 reads TGCGCCAGCAGCCAGCTCGGGACTAGCGGGATCGGGAGGTACACCGGGGAGCTGTTTTTT. This chain connects TRBV4-3 to TRBJ2-2, with TRBD2 matching 13 bases. Unmatched junction bases numbered 13, after V lost 3 bases and J lost 3 bases. The CDR3 contains 20 residues. From germline, CDR1 is LGHNA and CDR2 YSLEER.

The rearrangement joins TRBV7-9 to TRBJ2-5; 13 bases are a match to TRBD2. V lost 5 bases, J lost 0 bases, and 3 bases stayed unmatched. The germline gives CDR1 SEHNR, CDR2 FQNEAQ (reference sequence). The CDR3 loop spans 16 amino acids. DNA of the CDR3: TGTGCCAGCAGCCGCGGGACTAGCGGGGACCAAGAGACCCAGTACTTC. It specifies CASSRGTSGDQETQYF.